This T cell receptor beta chain was recorded in a study of post-analysis software for immune sequencing data. Turning to this clonotype: Its specificity is not known.

The TCR beta cDNA libraries contained unique molecular identifiers. A few hundred thousand cDNA molecules came from around 1 to 10 million T cells. Each CDR3 protein gets one entry after TCRdb re-called the PCR reads with MiXCR. The sample holds almost 700,000 distinct CDR3 sequences; over 45% are singletons and the top ten take around 10%. Trimming removed 2 bases at V and 4 bases at J, with 14 bases between. This CDR3 has 15 residues. The V gene's germline CDR1 is MNHEY and CDR2 SVGAGI. Study results and caveats: With TRBV5-6, TRBV5-1 and TRBV20-1 included, about 5 TRBV segments were more frequent in patients than in controls. Samples sharing a preparation batch grouped tightly together when assessed by F measure.

Sequenced material: blood. The V gene is TRBV6-5, the J gene TRBJ1-2; the D gene is possibly TRBD1 (5 bases). The receptor's source is a girl aged 2 to 10 with multiple sclerosis. The CDR3 DNA reads as TGTGCCAGCAGTTACACGGGGCTAGGAACCTATGGCTACACCTTC. It is translated as CASSYTGLGTYGYTF.